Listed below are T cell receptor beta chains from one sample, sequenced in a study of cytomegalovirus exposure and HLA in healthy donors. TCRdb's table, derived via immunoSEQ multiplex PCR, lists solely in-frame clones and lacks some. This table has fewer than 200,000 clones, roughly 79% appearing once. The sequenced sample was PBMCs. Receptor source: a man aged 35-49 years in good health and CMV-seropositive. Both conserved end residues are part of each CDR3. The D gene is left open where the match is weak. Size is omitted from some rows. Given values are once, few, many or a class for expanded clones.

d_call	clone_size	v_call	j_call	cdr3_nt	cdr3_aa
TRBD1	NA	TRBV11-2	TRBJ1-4	TGTGCCAGCACCTTCTCGCTTGTAGGGGGCACAGCTAATGAAAAACTGTTTTTT	CASTFSLVGGTANEKLFF
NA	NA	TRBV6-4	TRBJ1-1	TGTGCCAGCAGTCGACAAGCGGGGATGAACACTGAAGCTTTCTTT	CASSRQAGMNTEAFF
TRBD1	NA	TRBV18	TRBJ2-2	TGTGCCAGCTCACCATTGGCGACAGGGACGGCCGGGGAGCTGTTTTTT	CASSPLATGTAGELFF
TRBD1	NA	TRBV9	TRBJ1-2	TGTGCCAGCAGTCGTACCGTCGGACAGGGCTATGGCTACACCTTC	CASSRTVGQGYGYTF
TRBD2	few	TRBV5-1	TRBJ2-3	TGCGCCAGCAGCTACGCCTGGACTAGCGGGAGGGCCGTACGGCCAGATACGCAGTATTTT	CASSYAWTSGRAVRPDTQYF
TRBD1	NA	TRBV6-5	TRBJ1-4	TGTGCCAGCAGCCGAGGACAGGGAGATGAAAAACTGTTTTTT	CASSRGQGDEKLFF
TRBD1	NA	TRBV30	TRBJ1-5	TGTGCCTGGAGTTCAGGGGGACACCGTGGTCAGCCCCAGCATTTT	CAWSSGGHRGQPQHF
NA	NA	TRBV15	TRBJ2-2	TGTGCCACCAGCAGAGATTATCAGGCCGGGGAGCTGTTTTTT	CATSRDYQAGELFF
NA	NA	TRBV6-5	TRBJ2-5	TGTGCCAGCAGCCCCAGGGTCCAGCAGACCCAGTACTTC	CASSPRVQQTQYF
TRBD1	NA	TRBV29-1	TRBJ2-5	TGCAGTGCCGAGGACAGGGTAACCCAAGAGACCCAGTACTTC	CSAEDRVTQETQYF
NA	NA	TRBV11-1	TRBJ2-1	TGTGCCAGCAGCCCCCCCGGCGGATCCTACAATGAGCAGTTCTTC	CASSPPGGSYNEQFF
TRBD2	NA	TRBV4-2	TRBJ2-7	TGTGCCAGCAGCCAGACTAGCGGGACCTACGAGCAGTACTTC	CASSQTSGTYEQYF
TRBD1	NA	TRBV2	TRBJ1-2	TGTGCCAGCACTCCGGGACAGGGCTTTACCGGCTACACCTTC	CASTPGQGFTGYTF
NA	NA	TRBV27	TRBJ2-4	NA	CASSSSIEKNIQYF
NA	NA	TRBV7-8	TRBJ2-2	TGTGCCAGCAGCTTAGGGTTATTATTAGTGAACACCGGGGAGCTGTTTTTT	CASSLGLLLVNTGELFF
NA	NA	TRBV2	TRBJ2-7	TGTGCCAGCAGTCCCACTAGCCGATTATTCTACGAGCAGTACTTC	CASSPTSRLFYEQYF
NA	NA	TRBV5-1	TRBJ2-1	TGCGCCAGCAGCCCCTACAGCTCCTACAATGAGCAGTTCTTC	CASSPYSSYNEQFF
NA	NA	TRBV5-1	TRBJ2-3	TGCGCCAGCAGCTTTACAGGCAACACAGATACGCAGTATTTT	CASSFTGNTDTQYF
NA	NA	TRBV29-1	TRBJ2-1	TGCAGCGTTGGGCTAGCAGCCGGGCAGTTCTTC	CSVGLAAGQFF
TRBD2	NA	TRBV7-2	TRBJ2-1	TGTGCCAGCAGCTCCGCCGGGACTAGCGGGATCGATGAGCAGTTCTTC	CASSSAGTSGIDEQFF
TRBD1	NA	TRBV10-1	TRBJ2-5	TGCGCCAGCAGTGTAGGGACAGGTCAAGAGACCCAGTACTTC	CASSVGTGQETQYF
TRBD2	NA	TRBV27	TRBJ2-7	TGTGCCAGCACTGGGACTAGCGGACATTACGAGCAGTACTTC	CASTGTSGHYEQYF
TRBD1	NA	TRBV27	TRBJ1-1	TGTGCCAGCAGTCCCCAGGGGGCCACTGAAGCTTTCTTT	CASSPQGATEAFF
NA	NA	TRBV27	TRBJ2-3	TGTGCCAGCAGGTCCCGGGTTAAGGGGTTGGATACGCAGTATTTT	CASRSRVKGLDTQYF
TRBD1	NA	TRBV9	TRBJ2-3	TGTGCCAGCAGCGTAGAAACAGGGGCGGATACGCAGTATTTT	CASSVETGADTQYF
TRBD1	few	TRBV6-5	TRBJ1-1	TGTGCCAGCAGTCAACGACAGGGACTGAAAGGTGAAGCTTTCTTT	CASSQRQGLKGEAFF
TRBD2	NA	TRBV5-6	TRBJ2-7	TGTGCCAGCAGCCGCGGGGGGACTAAACAGTACGAGCAGTACTTC	CASSRGGTKQYEQYF
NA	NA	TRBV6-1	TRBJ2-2	TGTGCCAGCCCTGACTTCCCGGGCACCGGGGAGCTGTTTTTT	CASPDFPGTGELFF
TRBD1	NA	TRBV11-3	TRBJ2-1	TGTGCCAGCAGTCTTGGACAGGAGTACAATGAGCAGTTCTTC	CASSLGQEYNEQFF